This record covers a single T cell receptor beta chain. Measured with immunoSEQ multiplex PCR; TCRdb has only the in-frame clones, and not every one. The sample carries under 650,000 clones, 90% to 96% recorded once. The sample originates from a study of shared clonotypes between healthy human individuals. This CDR3 comprises 14 residues. The germline V gene has CDR1 ENHRY and CDR2 SYGVKD. V shed 7 bases and J shed 3 bases, with 15 bases lying between them. The rearrangement joins TRBV10-3 to TRBJ1-1; possible D gene TRBD1, 6 bases. The sample comprised naive CD4+ T cells sorted from blood. The subset: CD45RA+ positively selected. The receptor comes from a woman aged 25 to 39 in good health. The CDR3 region has the DNA TGTGCCATCACCCCGACCGGACAGTACACTGAAGCTTTCTTT. This encodes CAITPTGQYTEAFF.